The clone carrying this TCR beta chain was detected many times. Antigen: not known. This sample was included in a study of molecular identifiers for immune sequencing clone quantification. Findings and limits, study-wide: Whereas naive cells kept under 1% of molecules in clones above 20 RNA copies, such clones held over 97% in effectors.

MiXCR was run by TCRdb on the PCR reads, yielding one entry per CDR3 protein. The sample includes 600,000 to 650,000 distinct CDR3 sequences, 20% of them seen just once. V was clipped by 4 bases and J by 2 bases; unmatched bases: 8. Germline V gene data show CDR1 as LNHDA and CDR2 as SQIVND (reference sequence). CDR3 length: 15 residues. The TCR originated in a human donor in good health. Some libraries in this study had Jurkat cell RNA spiked in. The chain employs TRBV19 and TRBJ2-7; 7 bases match TRBD1. The sample taken for sequencing was naive CD8+ T cells from blood, with Jurkat cell RNA spiked in. Subset indicated: FACS-sorted CD8+CD4-CCR7+CD45RA+ naive T cells. The CDR3 here is CASSKTTGTAYEQYF. CDR3 DNA: TGTGCCAGTAGTAAAACTACCGGGACAGCCTACGAGCAGTACTTC.